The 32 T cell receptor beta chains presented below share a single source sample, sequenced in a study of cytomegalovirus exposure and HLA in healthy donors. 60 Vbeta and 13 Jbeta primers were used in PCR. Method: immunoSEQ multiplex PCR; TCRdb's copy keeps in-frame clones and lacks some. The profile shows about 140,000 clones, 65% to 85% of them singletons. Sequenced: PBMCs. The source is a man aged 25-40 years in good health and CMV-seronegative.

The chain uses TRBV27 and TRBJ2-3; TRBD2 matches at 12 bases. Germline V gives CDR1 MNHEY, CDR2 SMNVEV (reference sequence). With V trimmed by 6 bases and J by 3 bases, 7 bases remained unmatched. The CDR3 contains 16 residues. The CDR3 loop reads CASRPLAGGPTDTQYF. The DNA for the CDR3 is TGTGCCAGCAGGCCCCTAGCGGGGGGGCCTACAGATACGCAGTATTTT.

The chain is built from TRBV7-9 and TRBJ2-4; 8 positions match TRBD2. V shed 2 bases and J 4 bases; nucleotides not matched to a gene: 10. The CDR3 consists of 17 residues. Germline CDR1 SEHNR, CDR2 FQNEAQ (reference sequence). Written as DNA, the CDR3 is TGTGCCAGCAGCTTAAATAGGACTAGCTCCCGAAAAAACATTCAGTACTTC. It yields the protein CASSLNRTSSRKNIQYF. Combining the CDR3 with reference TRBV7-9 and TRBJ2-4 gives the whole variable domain DTGVSQNPRHKITKRGQNVTFRCDPISEHNRLYWYRQTLGQGPEFLTYFQNEAQLEKSRLLSDRFSAERPKGSFSTLEIQRTEQGDSAMYLCASSLNRTSSRKNIQYFGAGTRLSVL.

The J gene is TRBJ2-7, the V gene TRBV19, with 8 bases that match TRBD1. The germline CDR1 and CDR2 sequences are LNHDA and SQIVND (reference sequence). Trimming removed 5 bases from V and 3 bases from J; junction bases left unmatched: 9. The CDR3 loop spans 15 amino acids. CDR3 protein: CASSPQDRAFYEQYF. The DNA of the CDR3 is TGTGCCAGTAGTCCCCAGGACAGGGCGTTCTACGAGCAGTACTTC.

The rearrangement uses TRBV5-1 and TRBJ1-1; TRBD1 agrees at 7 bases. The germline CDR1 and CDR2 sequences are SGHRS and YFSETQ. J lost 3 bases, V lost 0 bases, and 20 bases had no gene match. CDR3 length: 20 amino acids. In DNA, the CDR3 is TGCGCCAGCAGCTTGGAGGGACTGGCAGGGGGTAATGTATGGTACACTGAAGCTTTCTTT. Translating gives CASSLEGLAGGNVWYTEAFF. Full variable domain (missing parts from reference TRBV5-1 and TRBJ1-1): KAGVTQTPRYLIKTRGQQVTLSCSPISGHRSVSWYQQTPGQGLQFLFEYFSETQRNKGNFPGRFSGRQFSNSRSEMNVSTLELGDSALYLCASSLEGLAGGNVWYTEAFFGQGTRLTVV.

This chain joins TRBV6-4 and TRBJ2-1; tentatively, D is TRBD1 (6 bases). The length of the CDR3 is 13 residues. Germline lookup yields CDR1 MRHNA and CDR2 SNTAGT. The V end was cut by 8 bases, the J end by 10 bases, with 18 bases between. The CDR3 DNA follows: TGTGCCAGCTCCCCACAGGGAGCGCGCGAGCAGTTCTTC. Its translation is CASSPQGAREQFF.

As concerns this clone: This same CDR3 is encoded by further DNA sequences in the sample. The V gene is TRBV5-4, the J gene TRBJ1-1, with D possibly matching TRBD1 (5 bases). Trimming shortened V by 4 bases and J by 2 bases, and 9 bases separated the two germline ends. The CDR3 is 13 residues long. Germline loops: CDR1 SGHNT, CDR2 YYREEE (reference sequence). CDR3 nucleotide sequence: TGTGCCAGCAGCCCCGACAGTAACACTGAAGCTTTCTTT. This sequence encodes CASSPDSNTEAFF.

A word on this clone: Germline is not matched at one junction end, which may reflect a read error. In nucleotides, the CDR3 is TGCGCCATCAGCCCCGACCCCGGACAGCCCTACGAGCAGTACTTC. Its translation: CAISPDPGQPYEQYF. V is TRBV5-1 and J is TRBJ2-7, with D tentatively TRBD1 (6 bases). The germline gives CDR1 SGHRS, CDR2 YFSETQ. The CDR3 runs 15 residues.

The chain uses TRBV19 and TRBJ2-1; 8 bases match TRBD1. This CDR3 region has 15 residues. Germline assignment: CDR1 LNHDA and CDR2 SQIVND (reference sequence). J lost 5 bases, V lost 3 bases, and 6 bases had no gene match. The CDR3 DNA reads TGTGCCAGTAGTATCTCAGGGGGCGCACACAATGAGCAGTTCTTC. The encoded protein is CASSISGGAHNEQFF.

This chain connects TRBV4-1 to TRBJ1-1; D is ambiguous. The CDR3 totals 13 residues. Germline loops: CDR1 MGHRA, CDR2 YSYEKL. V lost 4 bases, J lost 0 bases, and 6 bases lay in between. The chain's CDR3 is CASSLQLNTEAFF. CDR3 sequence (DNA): TGCGCCAGCAGCCTACAGCTGAACACTGAAGCTTTCTTT.

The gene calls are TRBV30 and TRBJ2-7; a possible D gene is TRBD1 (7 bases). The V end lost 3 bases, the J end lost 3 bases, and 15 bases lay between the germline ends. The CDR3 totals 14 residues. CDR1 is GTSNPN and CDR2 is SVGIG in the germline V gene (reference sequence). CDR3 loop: CAWSLTGRDYEQYF. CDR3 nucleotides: TGTGCCTGGAGCCTGACAGGGCGGGACTACGAGCAGTACTTC.

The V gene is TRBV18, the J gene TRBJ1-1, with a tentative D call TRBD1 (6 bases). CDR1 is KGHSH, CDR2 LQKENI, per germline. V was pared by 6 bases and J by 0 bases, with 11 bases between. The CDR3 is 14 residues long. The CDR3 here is CASSRQELNTEAFF. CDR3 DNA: TGTGCCAGCTCGCGACAGGAGTTGAACACTGAAGCTTTCTTT.

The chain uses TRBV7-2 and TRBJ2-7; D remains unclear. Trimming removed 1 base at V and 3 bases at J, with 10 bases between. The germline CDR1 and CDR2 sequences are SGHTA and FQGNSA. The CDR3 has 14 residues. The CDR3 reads CASSLDRGNYEQYF. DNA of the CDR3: TGTGCCAGCAGCTTAGATCGCGGAAACTACGAGCAGTACTTC.

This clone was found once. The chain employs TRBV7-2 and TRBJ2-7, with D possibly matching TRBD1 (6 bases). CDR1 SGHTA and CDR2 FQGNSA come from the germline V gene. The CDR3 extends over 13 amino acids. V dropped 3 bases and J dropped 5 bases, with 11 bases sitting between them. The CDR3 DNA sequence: TGTGCCAGCAGCTTCGGACAGCTAGACGAGCAGTACTTC. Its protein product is CASSFGQLDEQYF.

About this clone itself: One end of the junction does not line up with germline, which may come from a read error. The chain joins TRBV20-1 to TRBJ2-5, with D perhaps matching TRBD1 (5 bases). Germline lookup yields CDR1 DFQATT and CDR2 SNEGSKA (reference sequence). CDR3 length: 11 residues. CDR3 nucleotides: TGCAGCGTCAGAGACGGGTCTAAAGGGGACTTC. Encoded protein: CSVRDGSKGDF.

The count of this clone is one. CDR3 DNA: TGTGCCAGCACCCCGAGTTACGGTAGCAATCAGCCCCAGCATTTT. Protein product: CASTPSYGSNQPQHF. V is TRBV28 and J is TRBJ1-5, with D unclear. Looked up from germline, CDR1 is MDHEN and CDR2 is SYDVKM. Deletions cut 7 bases from V and 0 bases from J, with 13 bases between. The CDR3 has 15 residues.

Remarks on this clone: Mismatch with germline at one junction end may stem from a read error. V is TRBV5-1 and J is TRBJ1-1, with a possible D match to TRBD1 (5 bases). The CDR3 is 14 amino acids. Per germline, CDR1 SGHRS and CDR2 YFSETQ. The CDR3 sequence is CATSPPGLDTEAFF. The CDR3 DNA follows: TGCGCCACCAGCCCTCCAGGGTTGGACACTGAAGCTTTCTTT.

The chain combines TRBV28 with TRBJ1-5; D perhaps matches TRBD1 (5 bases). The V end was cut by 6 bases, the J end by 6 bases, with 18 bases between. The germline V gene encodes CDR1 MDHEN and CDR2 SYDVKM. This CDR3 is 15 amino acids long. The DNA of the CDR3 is TGTGCCAGCAGCTCTACAGGCGGCCAAAGTCAGCCCCAGCATTTT. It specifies CASSSTGGQSQPQHF.

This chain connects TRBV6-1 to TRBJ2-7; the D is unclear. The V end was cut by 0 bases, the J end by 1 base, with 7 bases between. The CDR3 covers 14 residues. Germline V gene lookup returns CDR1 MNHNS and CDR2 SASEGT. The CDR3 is CASSEATGSYEQYF. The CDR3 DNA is TGTGCCAGCAGTGAAGCCACCGGTTCCTACGAGCAGTACTTC.

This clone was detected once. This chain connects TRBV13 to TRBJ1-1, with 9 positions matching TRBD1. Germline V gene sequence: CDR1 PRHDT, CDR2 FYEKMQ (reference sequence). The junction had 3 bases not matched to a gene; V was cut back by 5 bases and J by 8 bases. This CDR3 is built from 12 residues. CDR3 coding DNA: TGTGCCAGCAGCGACAGGGGGGCGGAAGCTTTCTTT. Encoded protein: CASSDRGAEAFF.

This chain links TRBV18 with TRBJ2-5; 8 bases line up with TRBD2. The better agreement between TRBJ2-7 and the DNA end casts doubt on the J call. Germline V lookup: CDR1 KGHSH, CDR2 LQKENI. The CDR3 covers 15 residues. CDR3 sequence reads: CASSPSTSGSYEQYF. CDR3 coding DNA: TGTGCCAGCTCACCTAGTACTAGCGGTTCCTACGAGCAGTACTTC.

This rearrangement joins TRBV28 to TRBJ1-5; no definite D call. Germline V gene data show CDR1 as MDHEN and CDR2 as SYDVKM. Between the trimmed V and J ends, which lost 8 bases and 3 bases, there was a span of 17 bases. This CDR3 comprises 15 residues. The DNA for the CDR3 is TGTGCCAGCGCTCGTCTTGGCGGGGACAATCAGCCCCAGCATTTT. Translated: CASARLGGDNQPQHF.

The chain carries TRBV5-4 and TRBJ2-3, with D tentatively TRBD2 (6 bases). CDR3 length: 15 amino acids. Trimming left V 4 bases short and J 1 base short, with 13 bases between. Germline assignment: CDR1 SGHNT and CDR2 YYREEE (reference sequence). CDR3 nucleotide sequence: TGTGCCAGCAGCGACTCTGGCGGGGGCACAGATACGCAGTATTTT. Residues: CASSDSGGGTDTQYF.

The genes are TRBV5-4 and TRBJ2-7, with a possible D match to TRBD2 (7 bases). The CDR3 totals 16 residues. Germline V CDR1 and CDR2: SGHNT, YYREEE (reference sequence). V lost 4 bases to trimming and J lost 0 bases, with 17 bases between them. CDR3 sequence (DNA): TGTGCCAGCAGCCAAGTTGAGGGGGGGAGCTCCTACGAGCAGTACTTC. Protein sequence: CASSQVEGGSSYEQYF.

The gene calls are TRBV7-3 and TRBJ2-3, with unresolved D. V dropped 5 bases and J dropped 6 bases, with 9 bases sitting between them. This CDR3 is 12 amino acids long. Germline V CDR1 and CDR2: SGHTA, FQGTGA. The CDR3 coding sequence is TGTGCCAGCAGCCCTCCCGGGGATACGCAGTATTTT. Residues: CASSPPGDTQYF.

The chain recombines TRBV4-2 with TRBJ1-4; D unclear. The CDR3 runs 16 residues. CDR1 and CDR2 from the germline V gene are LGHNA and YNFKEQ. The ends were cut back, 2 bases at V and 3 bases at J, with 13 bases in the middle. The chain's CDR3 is CASSQLSARSNEKLFF. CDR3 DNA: TGTGCCAGCAGCCAATTAAGCGCACGCTCTAATGAAAAACTGTTTTTT.

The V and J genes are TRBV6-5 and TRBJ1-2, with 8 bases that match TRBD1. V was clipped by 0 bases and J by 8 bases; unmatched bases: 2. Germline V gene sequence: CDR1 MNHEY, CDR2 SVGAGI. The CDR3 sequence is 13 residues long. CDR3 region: CASSYSGQAGYTF. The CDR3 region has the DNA TGTGCCAGCAGTTACTCGGGACAGGCCGGCTACACCTTC.

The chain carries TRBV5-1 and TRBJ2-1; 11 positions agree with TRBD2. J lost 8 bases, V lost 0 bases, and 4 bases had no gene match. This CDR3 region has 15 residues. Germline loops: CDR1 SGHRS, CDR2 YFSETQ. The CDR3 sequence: CASSLVAGGGDEQFF. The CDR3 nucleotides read TGCGCCAGCAGCTTGGTAGCGGGGGGGGGTGATGAGCAGTTCTTC. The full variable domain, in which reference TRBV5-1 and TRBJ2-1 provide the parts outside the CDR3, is KAGVTQTPRYLIKTRGQQVTLSCSPISGHRSVSWYQQTPGQGLQFLFEYFSETQRNKGNFPGRFSGRQFSNSRSEMNVSTLELGDSALYLCASSLVAGGGDEQFFGPGTRLTVL.

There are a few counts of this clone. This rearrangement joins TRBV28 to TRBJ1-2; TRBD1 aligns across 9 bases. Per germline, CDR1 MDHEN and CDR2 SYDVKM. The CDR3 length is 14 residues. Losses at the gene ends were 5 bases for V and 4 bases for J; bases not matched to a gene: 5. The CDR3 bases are TGTGCCAGCAGTCCGGGGGACAGGGCCTATGGCTACACCTTC. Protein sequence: CASSPGDRAYGYTF.

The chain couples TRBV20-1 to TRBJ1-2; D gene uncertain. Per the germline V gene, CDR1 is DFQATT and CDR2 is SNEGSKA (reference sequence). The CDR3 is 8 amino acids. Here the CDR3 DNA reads TGCAGAGCACGGGGCTACACCTTC. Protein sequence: CRARGYTF.

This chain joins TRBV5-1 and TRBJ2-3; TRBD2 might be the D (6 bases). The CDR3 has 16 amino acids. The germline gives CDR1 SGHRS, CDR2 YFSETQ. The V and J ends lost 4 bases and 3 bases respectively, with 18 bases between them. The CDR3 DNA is TGCGCCAGCAGCCCTTTCGGGTACGGGACTACAGATACGCAGTATTTT. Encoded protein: CASSPFGYGTTDTQYF.

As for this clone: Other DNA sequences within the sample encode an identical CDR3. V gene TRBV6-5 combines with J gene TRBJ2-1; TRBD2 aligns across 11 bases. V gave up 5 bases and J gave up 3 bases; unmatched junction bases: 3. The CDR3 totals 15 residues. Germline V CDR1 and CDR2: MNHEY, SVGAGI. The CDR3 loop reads CASSLTSGSYNEQFF. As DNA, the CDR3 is TGTGCCAGCAGTCTAACTAGCGGGAGCTACAATGAGCAGTTCTTC.

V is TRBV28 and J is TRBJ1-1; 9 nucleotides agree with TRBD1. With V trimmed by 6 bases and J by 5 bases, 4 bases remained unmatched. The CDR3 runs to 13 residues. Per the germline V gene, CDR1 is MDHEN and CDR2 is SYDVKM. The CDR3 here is CASRGQGLTEAFF. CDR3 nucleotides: TGTGCCAGCAGGGGACAGGGTTTAACTGAAGCTTTCTTT.